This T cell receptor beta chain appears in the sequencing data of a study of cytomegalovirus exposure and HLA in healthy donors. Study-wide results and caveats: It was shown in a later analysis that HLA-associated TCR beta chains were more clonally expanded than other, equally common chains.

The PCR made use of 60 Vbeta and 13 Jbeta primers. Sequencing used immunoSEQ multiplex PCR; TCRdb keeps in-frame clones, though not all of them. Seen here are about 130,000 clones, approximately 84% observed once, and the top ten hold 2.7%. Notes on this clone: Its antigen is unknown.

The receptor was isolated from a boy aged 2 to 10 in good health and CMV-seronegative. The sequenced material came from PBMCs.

The CDR3 loop reads CASSIGLAGGEETQYF. In DNA form, the CDR3 reads TGCGCCAGCAGCATCGGACTAGCGGGAGGGGAGGAGACCCAGTACTTC. The J gene is TRBJ2-5, the V gene TRBV5-1; 15 bases are shared with TRBD2. CDR1 and CDR2 from the germline V gene are SGHRS and YFSETQ. The CDR3 has 16 amino acids. V gave up 4 bases and J gave up 5 bases; unmatched junction bases: 6.